The entry below gives a single TCR beta chain sequence along with its context. The table came from immunoSEQ multiplex PCR; TCRdb's copy has only in-frame clones and leaves some out. The table lists about 75,000 clones, 91% of them singletons, with 0.37% in the top ten. Germline V gives CDR1 SGHTA, CDR2 FQGTGA. The CDR3 loop spans 13 amino acids. V was clipped by 5 bases and J by 3 bases, with 10 bases between them. These data belong to a study of technical replicates of blood from several donors. The clonotype comes from a human donor in good health. Some clones in this sample may be carry-over from other donors' samples. The sample consisted of T cells isolated from PBMCs. The chain couples TRBV7-3 to TRBJ1-1; tentative D call: TRBD1 (5 bases). The CDR3 DNA follows: TGTGCCAGCAGCAAAGACAGAGACACTGAAGCTTTCTTT. Residues: CASSKDRDTEAFF.